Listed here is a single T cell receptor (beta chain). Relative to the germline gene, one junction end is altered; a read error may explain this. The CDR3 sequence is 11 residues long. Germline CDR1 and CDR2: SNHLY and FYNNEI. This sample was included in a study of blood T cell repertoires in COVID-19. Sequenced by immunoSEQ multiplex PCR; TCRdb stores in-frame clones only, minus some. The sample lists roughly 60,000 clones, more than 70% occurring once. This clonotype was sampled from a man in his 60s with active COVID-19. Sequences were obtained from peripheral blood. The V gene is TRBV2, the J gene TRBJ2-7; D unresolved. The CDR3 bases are TGTGCCGGCAGTCCAGTCTACGAGCAGTACTTC. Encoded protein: CAGSPVYEQYF.